Below, one TCR beta chain is given with its context. What it binds is unknown. This specimen belongs to a study of high-grade serous ovarian cancer treatment subgroups. Regarding the study as a whole: Repertoire analysis covered CDR3 alone, not CDR1 or CDR2. Same-patient tumor repertoires overlapped at roughly 0.1 to 0.79; different patients barely overlapped.

V was shortened by 7 bases and J by 3 bases, with 6 bases between the two germline ends. Germline V gene lookup returns CDR1 SQVTM and CDR2 ANQGSEA. The CDR3 is 11 residues long. Method: immunoSEQ multiplex PCR; TCRdb's copy keeps in-frame clones and lacks some. The sample consists of around 2,000 clones, 80% to 85% of them appearing once. The tumor samples were collected prior to definitive surgery or chemotherapy. This clonotype was sampled from a human donor with high-grade serous ovarian cancer. Sequencing was done on a sample of tumor tissue. V gene TRBV29-1 combines with J gene TRBJ2-2, with no clear D. CDR3 DNA sequence: TGCAGCGCTAACTACACCGGGGAGCTGTTTTTT. Translated, it gives CSANYTGELFF.